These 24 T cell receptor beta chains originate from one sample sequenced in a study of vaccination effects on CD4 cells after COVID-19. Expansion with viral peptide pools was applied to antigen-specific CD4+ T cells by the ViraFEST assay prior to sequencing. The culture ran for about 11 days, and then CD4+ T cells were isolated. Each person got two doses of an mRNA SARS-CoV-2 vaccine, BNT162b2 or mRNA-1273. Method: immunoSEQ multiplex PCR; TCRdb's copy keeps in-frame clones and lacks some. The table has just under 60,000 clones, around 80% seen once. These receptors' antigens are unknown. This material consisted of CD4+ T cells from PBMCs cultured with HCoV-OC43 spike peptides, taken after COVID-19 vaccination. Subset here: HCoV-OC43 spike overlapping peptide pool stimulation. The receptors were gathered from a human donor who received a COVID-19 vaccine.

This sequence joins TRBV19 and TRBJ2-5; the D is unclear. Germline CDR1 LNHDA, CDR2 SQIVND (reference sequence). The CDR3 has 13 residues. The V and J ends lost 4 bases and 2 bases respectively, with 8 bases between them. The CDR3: CASSRSQQETQYF. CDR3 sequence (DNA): TGTGCCAGTAGTAGAAGCCAACAAGAGACCCAGTACTTC.

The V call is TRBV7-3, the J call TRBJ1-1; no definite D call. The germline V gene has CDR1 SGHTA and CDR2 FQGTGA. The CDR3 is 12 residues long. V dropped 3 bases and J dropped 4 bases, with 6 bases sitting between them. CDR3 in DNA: TGTGCCAGCAGCTTCAGGTTCACTGAAGCTTTCTTT. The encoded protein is CASSFRFTEAFF.

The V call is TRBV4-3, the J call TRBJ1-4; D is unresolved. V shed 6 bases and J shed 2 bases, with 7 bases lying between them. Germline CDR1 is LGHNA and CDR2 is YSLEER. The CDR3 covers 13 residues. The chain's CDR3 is CASRRDTNEKLFF. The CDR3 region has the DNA TGCGCCAGCAGAAGAGACACTAATGAAAAACTGTTTTTT.

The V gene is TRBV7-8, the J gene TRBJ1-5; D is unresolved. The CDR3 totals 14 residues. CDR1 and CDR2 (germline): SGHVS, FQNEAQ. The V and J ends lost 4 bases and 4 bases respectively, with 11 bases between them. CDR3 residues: CASSSTETNQPQHF. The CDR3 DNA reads TGTGCCAGCAGCTCAACAGAGACTAATCAGCCCCAGCATTTT. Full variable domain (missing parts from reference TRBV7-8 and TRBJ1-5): GAGVSQSPRYKVAKRGQDVALRCDPISGHVSLFWYQQALGQGPEFLTYFQNEAQLDKSGLPSDRFFAERPEGSVSTLKIQRTQQEDSAVYLCASSSTETNQPQHFGDGTRLSIL.

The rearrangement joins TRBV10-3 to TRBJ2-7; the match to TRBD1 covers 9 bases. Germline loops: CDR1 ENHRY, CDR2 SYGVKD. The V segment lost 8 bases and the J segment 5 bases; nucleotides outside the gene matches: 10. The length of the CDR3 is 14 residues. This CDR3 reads CAISRTGEGNEQYV. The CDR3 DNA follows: TGTGCCATCTCCCGGACAGGGGAGGGTAACGAGCAGTACGTC.

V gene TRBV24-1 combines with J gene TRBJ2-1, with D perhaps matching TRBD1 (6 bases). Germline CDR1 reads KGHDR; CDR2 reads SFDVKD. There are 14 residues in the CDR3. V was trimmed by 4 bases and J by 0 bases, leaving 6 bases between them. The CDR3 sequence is CATSEGGSYNEQFF. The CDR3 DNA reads TGTGCCACCAGTGAAGGGGGCTCCTACAATGAGCAGTTCTTC.

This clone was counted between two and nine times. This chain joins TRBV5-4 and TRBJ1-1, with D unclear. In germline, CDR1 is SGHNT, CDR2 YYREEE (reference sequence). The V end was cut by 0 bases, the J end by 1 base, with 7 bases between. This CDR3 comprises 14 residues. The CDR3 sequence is CASSLDRRNTEAFF. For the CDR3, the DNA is TGTGCCAGCAGCTTGGATCGCAGGAACACTGAAGCTTTCTTT.

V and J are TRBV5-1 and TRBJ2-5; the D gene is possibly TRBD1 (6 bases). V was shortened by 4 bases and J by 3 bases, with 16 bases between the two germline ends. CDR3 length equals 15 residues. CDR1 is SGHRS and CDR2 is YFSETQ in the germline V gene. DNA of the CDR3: TGCGCCAGCAGCCGACAGGAACCGACTGAAGAGACCCAGTACTTC. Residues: CASSRQEPTEETQYF.

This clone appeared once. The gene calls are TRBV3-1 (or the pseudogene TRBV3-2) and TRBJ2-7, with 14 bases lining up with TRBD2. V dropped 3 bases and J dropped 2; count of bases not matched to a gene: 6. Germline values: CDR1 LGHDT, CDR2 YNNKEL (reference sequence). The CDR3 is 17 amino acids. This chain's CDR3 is CASSHPGLAGGAYEQYV. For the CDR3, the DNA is TGTGCCAGCAGCCACCCCGGACTAGCGGGGGGAGCCTACGAGCAGTACGTC.

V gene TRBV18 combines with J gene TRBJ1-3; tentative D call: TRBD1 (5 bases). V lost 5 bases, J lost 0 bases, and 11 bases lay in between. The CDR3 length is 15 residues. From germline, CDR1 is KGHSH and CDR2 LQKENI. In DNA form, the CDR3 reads TGTGCCAGCTCAGTAACCGGGACCTCTGGAAACACCATATATTTT. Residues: CASSVTGTSGNTIYF.

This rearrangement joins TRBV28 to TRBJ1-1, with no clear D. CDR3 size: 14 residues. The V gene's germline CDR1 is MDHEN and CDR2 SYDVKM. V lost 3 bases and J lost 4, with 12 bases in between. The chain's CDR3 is CASSLPLRGTEAFF. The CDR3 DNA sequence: TGTGCCAGCAGTTTGCCTTTAAGAGGCACTGAAGCTTTCTTT.

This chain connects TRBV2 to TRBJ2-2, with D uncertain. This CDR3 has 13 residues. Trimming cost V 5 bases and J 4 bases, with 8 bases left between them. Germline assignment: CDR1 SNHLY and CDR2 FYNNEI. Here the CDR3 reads CASSSRPTGELFF. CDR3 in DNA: TGTGCCAGCAGTTCCAGGCCCACCGGGGAGCTGTTTTTT.

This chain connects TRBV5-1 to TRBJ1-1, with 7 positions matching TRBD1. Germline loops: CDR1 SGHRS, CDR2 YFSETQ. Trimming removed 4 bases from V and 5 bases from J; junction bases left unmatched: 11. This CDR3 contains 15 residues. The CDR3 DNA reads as TGCGCCAGCAGCCTACAGGGGACTATGGGTACTGAAGCTTTCTTT. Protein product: CASSLQGTMGTEAFF.

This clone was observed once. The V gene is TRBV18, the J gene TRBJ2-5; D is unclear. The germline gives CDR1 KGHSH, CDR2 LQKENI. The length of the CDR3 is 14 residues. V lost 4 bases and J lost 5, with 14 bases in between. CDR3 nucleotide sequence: TGTGCCAGCTCACGTGGTTTGGGTTCGGAGACCCAGTACTTC. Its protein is CASSRGLGSETQYF.

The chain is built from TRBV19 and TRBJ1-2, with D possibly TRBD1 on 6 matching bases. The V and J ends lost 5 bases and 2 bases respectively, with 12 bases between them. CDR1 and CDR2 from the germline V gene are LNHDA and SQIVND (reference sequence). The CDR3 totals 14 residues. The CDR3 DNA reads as TGTGCCAGTAGTGAACAGGGAGGCAACTATGGCTACACCTTC. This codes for CASSEQGGNYGYTF.

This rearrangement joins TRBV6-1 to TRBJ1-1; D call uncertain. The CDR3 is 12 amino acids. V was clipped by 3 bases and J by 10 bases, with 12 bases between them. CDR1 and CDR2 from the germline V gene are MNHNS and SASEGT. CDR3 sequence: CASSDPWNRAFF. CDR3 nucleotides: TGTGCCAGCAGTGACCCGTGGAATAGAGCTTTCTTT.

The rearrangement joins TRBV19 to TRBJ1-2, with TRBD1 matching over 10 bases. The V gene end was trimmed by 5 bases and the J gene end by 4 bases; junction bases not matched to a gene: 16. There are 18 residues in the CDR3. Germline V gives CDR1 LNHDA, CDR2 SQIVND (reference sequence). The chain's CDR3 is CASSSLPGQGHPGYGYTF. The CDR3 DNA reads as TGTGCCAGTAGTTCGCTTCCGGGACAGGGGCACCCGGGCTATGGCTACACCTTC.

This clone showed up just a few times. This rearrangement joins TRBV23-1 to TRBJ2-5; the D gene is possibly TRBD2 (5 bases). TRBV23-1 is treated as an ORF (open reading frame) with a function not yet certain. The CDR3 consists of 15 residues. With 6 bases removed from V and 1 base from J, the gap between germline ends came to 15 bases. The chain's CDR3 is CASSQEGSSQETQYF. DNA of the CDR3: TGCGCCAGCAGCCAAGAGGGCAGCTCCCAAGAGACCCAGTACTTC.

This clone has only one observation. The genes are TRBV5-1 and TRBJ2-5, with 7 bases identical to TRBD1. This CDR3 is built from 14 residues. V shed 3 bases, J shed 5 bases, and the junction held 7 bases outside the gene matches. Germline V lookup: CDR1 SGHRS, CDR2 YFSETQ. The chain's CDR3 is CASSSRQGRETQYF. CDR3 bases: TGCGCCAGCAGCTCACGACAGGGTCGGGAGACCCAGTACTTC.

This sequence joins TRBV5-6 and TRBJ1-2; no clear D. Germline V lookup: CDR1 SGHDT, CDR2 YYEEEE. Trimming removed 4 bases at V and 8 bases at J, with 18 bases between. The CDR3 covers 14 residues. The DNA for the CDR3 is TGTGCCAGCAGCCTGGAGTGGGGTCTAAAGGGCTACACCTTC. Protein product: CASSLEWGLKGYTF.

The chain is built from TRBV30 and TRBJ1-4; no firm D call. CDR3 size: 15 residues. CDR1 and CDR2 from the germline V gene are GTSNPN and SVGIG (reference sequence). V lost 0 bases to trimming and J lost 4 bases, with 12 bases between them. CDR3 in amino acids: CAWSVRRPFNEKLFF. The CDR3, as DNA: TGTGCCTGGAGTGTACGACGGCCCTTTAATGAAAAACTGTTTTTT.

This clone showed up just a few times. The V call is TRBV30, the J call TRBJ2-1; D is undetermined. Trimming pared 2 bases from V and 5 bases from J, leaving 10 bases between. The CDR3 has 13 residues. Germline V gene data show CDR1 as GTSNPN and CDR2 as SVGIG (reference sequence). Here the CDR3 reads CAWSITANNEQFF. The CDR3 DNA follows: TGTGCCTGGAGTATCACAGCCAACAATGAGCAGTTCTTC.

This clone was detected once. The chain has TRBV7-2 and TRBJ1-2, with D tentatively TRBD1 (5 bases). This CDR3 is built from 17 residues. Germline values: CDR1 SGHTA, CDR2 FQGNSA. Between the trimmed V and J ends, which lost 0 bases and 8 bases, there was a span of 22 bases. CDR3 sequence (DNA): TGTGCCAGCAGCTTAGCGCCGTCGACAGCGAGGCTTGTCGGCTACACCTTC. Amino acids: CASSLAPSTARLVGYTF.

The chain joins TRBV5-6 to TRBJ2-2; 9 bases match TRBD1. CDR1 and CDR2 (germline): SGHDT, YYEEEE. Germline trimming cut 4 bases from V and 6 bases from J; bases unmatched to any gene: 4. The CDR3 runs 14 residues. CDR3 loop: CASSRDRESGELFF. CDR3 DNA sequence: TGTGCCAGCAGCCGGGACAGGGAGTCCGGGGAGCTGTTTTTT.